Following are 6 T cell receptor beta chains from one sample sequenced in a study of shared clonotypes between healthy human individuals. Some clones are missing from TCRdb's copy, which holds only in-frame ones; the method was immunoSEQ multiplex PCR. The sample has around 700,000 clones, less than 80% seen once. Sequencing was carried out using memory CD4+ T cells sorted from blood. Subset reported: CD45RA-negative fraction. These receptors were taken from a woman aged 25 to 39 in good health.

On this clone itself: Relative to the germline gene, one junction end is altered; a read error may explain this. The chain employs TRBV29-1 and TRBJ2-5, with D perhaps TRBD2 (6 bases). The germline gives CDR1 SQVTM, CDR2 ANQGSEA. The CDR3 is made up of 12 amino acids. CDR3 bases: TGCAGCGTTGAAGGGACCGGGACTTCGGGACACTTC. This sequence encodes CSVEGTGTSGHF.

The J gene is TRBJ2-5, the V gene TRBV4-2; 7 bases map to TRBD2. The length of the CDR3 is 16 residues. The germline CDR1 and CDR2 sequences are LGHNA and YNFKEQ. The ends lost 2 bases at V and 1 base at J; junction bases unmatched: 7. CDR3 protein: CASSQPLGGVQETQYF. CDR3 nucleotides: TGTGCCAGCAGCCAACCCTTGGGGGGGGTCCAAGAGACCCAGTACTTC.

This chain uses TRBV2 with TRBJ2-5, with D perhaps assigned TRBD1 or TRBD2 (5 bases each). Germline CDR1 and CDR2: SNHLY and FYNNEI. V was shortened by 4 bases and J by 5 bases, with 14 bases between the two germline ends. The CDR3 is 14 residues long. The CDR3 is CASSGGPRVETQYF. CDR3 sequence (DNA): TGTGCCAGCAGTGGGGGACCGCGGGTGGAGACCCAGTACTTC. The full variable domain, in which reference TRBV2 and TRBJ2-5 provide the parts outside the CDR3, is EPEVTQTPSHQVTQMGQEVILRCVPISNHLYFYWYRQILGQKVEFLVSFYNNEISEKSEIFDDQFSVERPDGSNFTLKIRSTKLEDSAMYFCASSGGPRVETQYFGPGTRLLVL.

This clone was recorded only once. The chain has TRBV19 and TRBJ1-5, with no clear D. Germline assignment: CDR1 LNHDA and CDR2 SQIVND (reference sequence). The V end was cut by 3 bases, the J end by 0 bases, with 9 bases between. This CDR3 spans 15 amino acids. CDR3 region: CASSIRQDSNQPQHF. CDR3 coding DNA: TGTGCCAGTAGTATCAGGCAGGATAGCAATCAGCCCCAGCATTTT.

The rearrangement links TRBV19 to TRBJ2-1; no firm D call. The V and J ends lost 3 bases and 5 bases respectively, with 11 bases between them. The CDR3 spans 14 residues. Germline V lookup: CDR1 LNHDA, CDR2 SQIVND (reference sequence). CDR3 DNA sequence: TGTGCCAGTAGTATTGCGTATGGGAACAATGAGCAGTTCTTC. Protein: CASSIAYGNNEQFF.

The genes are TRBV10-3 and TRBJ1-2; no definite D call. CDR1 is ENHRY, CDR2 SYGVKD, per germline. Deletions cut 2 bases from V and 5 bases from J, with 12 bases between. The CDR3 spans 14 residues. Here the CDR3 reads CAISEAGGPYGYTF. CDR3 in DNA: TGTGCCATCAGTGAGGCGGGCGGGCCGTATGGCTACACCTTC.